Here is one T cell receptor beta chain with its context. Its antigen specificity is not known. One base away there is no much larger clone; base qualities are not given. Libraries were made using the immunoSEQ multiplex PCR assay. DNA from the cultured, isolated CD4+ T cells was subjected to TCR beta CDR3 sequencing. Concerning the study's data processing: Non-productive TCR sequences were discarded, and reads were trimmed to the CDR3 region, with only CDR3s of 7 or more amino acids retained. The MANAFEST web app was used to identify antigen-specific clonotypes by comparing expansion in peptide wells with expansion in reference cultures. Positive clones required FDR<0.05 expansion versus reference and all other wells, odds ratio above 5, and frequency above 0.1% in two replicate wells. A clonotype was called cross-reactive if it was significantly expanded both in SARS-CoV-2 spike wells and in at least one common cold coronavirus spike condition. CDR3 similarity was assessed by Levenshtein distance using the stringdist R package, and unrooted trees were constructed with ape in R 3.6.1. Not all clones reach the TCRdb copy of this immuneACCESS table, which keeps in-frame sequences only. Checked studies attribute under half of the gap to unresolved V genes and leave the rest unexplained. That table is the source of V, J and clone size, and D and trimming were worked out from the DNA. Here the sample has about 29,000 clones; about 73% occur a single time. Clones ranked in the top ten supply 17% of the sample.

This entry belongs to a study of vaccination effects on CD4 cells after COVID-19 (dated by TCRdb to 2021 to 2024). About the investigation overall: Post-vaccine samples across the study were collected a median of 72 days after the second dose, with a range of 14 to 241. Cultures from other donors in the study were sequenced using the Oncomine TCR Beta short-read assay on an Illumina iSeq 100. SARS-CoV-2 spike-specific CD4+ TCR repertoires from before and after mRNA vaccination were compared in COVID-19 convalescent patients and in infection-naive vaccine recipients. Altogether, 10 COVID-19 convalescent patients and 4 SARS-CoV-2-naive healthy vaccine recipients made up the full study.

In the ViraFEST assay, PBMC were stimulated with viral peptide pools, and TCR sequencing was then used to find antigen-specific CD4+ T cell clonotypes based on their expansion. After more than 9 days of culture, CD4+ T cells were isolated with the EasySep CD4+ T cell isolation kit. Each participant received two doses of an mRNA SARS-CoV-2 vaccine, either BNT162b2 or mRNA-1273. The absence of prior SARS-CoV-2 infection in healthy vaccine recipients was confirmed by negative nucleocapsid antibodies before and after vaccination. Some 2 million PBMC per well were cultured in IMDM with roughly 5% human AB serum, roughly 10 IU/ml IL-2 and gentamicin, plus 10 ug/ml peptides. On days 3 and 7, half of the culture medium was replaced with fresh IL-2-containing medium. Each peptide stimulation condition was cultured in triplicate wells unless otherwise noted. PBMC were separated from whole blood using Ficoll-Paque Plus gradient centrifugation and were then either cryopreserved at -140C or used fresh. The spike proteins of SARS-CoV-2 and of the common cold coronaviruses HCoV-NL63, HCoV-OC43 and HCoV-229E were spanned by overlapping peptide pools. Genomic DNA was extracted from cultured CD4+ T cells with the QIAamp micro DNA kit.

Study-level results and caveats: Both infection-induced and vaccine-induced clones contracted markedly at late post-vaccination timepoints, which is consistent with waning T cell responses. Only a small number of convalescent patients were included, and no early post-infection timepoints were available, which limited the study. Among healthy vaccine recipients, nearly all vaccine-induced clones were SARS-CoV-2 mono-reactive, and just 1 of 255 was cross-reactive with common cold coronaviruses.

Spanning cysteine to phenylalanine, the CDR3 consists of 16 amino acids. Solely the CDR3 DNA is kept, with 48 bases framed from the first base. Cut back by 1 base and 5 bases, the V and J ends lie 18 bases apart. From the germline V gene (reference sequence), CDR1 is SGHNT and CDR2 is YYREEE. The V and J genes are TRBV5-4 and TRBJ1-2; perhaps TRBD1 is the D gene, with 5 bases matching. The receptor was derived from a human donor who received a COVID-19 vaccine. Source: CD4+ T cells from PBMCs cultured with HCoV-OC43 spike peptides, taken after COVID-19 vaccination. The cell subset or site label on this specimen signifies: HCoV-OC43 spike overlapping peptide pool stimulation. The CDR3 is CASSLMQGLRQYGYTF. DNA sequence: TGTGCCAGCAGCTTGATGCAGGGCCTGAGGCAGTATGGCTACACCTTC.